These T cell receptor beta chains were read from a single sample in a study of blood T cell repertoires in COVID-19. The repertoire was sequenced with immunoSEQ multiplex PCR; TCRdb's copy has only in-frame clones and lacks some. The data contain hundreds of thousands of clones, 88% of them seen just once; the ten biggest clones take up around 6.5%. Sequenced sample: peripheral blood. The receptors come from a woman in her 30s with COVID-19, enrolled during active disease. Each CDR3 is given with its conserved first and last residue. Fields, in order: V gene, CDR3 protein.

TRBV3-1/TRBV3-2 CASSPLNTDTQYF
TRBV27 CASNGQGATGNTIYF
TRBV19 CASSIGRTGDSGANVLTF
TRBV10-2 CASSESGWSYGYTF
TRBV16 CASSQFKDSAGAYEQYF
TRBV6-5 CASSYVEGREQYF
TRBV6-5 CASSPHGNTEAFF
TRBV10-3 CAISESSRESDTQYF
TRBV18 CASSPGAPSYEQYF
TRBV19 CATRGWLLTTRSYGYTF
TRBV5-1 CASSLDLARTYEQYF
TRBV28 CASRGTGELASGGAGYFYEQYF
TRBV6-5 CASSYSNGQPQHF
TRBV29-1 CSGGTPYEQYF
TRBV9 CASSVREGTSESDTQYF
TRBV19 CASSWAGNQPQHF